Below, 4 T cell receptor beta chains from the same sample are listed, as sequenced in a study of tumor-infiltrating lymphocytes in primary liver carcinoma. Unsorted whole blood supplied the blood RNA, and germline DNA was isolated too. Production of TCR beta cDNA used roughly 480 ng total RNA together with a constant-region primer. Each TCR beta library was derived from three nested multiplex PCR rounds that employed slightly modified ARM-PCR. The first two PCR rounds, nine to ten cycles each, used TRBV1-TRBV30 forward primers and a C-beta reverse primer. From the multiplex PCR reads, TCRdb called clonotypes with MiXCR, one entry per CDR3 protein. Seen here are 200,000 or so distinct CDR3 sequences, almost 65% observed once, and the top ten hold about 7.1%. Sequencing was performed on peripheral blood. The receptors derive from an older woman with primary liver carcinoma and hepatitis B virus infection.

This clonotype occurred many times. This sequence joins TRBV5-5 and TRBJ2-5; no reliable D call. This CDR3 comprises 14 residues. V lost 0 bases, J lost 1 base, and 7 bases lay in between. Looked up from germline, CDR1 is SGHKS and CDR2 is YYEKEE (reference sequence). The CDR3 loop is CASSLGSSQETQYF. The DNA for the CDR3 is TGTGCCAGCAGCTTGGGGAGTTCCCAAGAGACCCAGTACTTC. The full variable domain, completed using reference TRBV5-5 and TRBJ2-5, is DAGVTQSPTHLIKTRGQQVTLRCSPISGHKSVSWYQQVLGQGPQFIFQYYEKEERGRGNFPDRFSARQFPNYSSELNVNALLLGDSALYLCASSLGSSQETQYFGPGTRLLVL.

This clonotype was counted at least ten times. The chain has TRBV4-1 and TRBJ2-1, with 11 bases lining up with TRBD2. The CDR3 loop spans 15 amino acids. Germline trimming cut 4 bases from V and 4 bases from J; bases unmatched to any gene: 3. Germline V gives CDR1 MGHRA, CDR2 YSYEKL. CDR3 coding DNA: TGCGCCAGCAGCCGAACTAGCGGGGGTTACAATGAGCAGTTCTTC. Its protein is CASSRTSGGYNEQFF.

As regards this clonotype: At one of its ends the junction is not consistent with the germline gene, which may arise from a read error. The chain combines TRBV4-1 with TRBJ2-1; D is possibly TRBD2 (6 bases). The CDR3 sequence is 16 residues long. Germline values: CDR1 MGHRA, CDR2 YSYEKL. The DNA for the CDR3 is TGCGCCAGCAGCCAAGATTCGGCTTTATTCGGGGGTGAGCAGTTATTC. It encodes CASSQDSALFGGEQLF.

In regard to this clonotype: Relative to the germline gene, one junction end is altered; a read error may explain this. CDR3 bases: TGTGCTAGTGGCTGGGGACTAGCAGGGAATGGGCAGTTCTTC. It translates to CASGWGLAGNGQFF. The chain employs TRBV12-5 and TRBJ2-1; 9 bases are a match to TRBD2. The germline gives CDR1 LGHNT, CDR2 FRNRAP. This CDR3 region has 14 residues.